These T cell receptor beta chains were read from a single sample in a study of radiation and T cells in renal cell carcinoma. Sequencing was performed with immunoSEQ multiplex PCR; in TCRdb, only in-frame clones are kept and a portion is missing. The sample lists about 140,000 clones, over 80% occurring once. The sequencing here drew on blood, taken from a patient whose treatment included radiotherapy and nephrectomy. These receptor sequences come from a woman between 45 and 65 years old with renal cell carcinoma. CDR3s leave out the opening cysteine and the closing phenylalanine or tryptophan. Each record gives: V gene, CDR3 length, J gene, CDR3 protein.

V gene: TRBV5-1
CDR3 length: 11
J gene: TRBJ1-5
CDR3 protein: ASSLDSNQPQH

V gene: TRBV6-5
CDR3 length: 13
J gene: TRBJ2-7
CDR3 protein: ASRRIPDGAYEQY

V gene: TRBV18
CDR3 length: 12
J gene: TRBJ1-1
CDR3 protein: ASSPLRSNTEAF

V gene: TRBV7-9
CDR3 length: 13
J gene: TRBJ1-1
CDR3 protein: ASNLGQGGWTEAF

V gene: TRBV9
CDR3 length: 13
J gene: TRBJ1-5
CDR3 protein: ASSAAEQGDQPQH

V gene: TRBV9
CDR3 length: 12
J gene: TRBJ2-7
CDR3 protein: ASSVKVSGTEQY

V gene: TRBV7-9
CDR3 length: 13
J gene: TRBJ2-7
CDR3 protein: ASSLDLGNGNEQY

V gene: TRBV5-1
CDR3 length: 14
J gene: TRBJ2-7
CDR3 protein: ASSSDVGGMGYEQY

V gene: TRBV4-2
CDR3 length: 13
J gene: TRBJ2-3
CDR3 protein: ASRYDGARTDTQY

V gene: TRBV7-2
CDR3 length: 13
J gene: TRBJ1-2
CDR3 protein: ASSLVVGSDYGYT

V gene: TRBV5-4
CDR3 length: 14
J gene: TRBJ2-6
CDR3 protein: ASSLDRASGANVLT

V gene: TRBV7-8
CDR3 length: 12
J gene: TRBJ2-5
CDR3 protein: ASSRLAGGETQY

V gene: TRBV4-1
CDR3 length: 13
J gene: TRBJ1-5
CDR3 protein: ASSQDGGDGQPQH

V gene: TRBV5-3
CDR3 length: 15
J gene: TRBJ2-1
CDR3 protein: ARSLAPGLSVAGEQF

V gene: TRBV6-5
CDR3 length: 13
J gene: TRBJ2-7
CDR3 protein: ASSTGTSGSYEQY

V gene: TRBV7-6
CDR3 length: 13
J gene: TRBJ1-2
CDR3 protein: ASSLYQGLNYGYT

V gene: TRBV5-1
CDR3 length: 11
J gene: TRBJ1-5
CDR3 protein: ASSLYSNQPQH

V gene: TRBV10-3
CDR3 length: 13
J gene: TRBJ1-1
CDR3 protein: AISALGKADTEAF

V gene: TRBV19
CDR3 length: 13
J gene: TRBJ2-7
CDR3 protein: ASSPRGLVPYEQY

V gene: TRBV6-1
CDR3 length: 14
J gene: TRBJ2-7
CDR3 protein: ASSAQLADGGIVQY

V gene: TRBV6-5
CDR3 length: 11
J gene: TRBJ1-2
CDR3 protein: ASSYSAVKGYT

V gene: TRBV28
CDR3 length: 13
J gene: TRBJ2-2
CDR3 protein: ASSTGLVNTGELF

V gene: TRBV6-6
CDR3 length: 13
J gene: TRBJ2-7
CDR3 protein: ASRPNRESLREQY

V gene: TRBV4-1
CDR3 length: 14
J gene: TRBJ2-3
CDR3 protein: ASSQVTSGGSHTQY

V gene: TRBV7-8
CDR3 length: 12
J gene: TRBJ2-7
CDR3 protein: ASSLRVAVGEQY

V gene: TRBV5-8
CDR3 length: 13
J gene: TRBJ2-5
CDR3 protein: ASSPLGWGQETQY

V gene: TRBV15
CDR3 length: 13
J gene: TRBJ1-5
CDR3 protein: ATSELGVGNQPQH

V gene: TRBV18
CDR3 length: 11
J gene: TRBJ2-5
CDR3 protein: ASSPFAVETQY

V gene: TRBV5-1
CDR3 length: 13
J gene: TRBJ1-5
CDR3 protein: ASSLGSGSNQPQH

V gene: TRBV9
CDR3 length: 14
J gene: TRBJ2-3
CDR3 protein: ASSVERERGTDTQY

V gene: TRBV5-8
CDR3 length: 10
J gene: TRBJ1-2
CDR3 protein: ASSLPQGGYT

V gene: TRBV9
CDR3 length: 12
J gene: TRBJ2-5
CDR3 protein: ASSGGTVQETQY

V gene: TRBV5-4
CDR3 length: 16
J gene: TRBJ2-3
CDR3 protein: ASSSPQRTSGHTDTQY